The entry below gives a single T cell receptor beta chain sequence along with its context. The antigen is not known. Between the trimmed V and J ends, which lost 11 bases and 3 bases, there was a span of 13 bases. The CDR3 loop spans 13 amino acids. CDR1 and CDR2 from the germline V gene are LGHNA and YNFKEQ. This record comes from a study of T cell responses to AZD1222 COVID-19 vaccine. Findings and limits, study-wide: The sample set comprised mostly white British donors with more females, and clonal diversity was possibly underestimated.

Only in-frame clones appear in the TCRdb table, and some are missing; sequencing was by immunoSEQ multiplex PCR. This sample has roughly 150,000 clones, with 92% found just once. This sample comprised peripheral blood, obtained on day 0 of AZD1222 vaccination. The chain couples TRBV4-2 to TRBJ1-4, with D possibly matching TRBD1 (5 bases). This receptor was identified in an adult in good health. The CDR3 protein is CAPLEGPNEKLFF. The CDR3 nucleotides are TGTGCCCCCTTGGAGGGACCTAATGAAAAACTGTTTTTT.